A single sample gave rise to the 20 T cell receptor beta chains below, sequenced in a study of blood T cell repertoires in COVID-19. Generated by immunoSEQ multiplex PCR, the TCRdb table keeps only in-frame clones and is missing some. The sample lists 200,000 to 250,000 clones; 70% to 90% were seen once. Sequencing input: PBMCs or T cells enriched from blood (not recorded which). These receptors all come from a man under 40 who had recovered from COVID-19.

This clone came up a few times. The V gene is TRBV7-9, the J gene TRBJ1-2; D uncertain. V lost 1 base and J lost 1, with 7 bases in between. The germline CDR1 and CDR2 sequences are SEHNR and FQNEAQ (reference sequence). The CDR3 consists of 14 residues. The CDR3 DNA reads as TGTGCCAGCAGCTTAGATCAGGATAACTATGGCTACACCTTC. Its protein product is CASSLDQDNYGYTF. Full variable domain (remainder filled in from reference TRBV7-9 and TRBJ1-2): DTGVSQNPRHKITKRGQNVTFRCDPISEHNRLYWYRQTLGQGPEFLTYFQNEAQLEKSRLLSDRFSAERPKGSFSTLEIQRTEQGDSAMYLCASSLDQDNYGYTFGSGTRLTVV.

CDR3 bases: TGTGCCAGCAGCTATGTAAACATGAACACTGAAGCTTTCTTT. It translates to CASSYVNMNTEAFF. The chain recombines TRBV7-8 with TRBJ1-1; D is uncertain. V lost 4 bases and J lost 0, with 9 bases in between. The CDR3 is made up of 14 amino acids. The germline V gene encodes CDR1 SGHVS and CDR2 FQNEAQ.

This clone was counted a single time. The same CDR3 arises from other DNA sequences in this sample as well. The J gene is TRBJ2-1, the V gene TRBV4-2, with 10 bases that match TRBD2. Germline V gene data show CDR1 as LGHNA and CDR2 as YNFKEQ. This CDR3 has 17 amino acids. V trimming: 0 bases; J trimming: 2 bases; junction bases outside the gene matches: 4. CDR3 sequence reads: CASSQDILAGAYNEQFF. The CDR3 DNA reads TGTGCCAGCAGCCAAGATATCCTAGCGGGGGCCTACAATGAGCAGTTCTTC.

This clone appeared once. This chain connects TRBV28 to TRBJ1-2; D perhaps matches TRBD1 (5 bases). V gave up 5 bases and J gave up 5 bases, with 15 bases separating them. The CDR3 sequence is 14 residues long. Germline lookup yields CDR1 MDHEN and CDR2 SYDVKM. CDR3: CASSTSGHLYGYTF. The CDR3 nucleotides read TGTGCCAGCAGTACTTCTGGACATCTGTATGGCTACACCTTC.

The rearrangement joins TRBV3-1 (or the pseudogene TRBV3-2) to TRBJ2-6; 9 bases are a match to TRBD1. J gave up 0 bases and V 0 bases, and 15 bases lay outside the gene matches. Germline CDR1 reads LGHDT; CDR2 reads YNNKEL (reference sequence). The CDR3 covers 22 residues. The CDR3 DNA is TGTGCCAGCAGCCAAGATCGGTCAGGAGGGGACAGGGTTTTCTCTGGGGCCAACGTCCTGACTTTC. Protein product: CASSQDRSGGDRVFSGANVLTF.

The chain has TRBV4-2 and TRBJ2-5; D is ambiguous. This CDR3 comprises 14 residues. CDR1 and CDR2 (germline): LGHNA, YNFKEQ. V shed 0 bases and J shed 1 base, with 6 bases lying between them. The DNA of the CDR3 is TGTGCCAGCAGCCAAGAGGCTGCCCAAGAGACCCAGTACTTC. This encodes CASSQEAAQETQYF.

The CDR3, as DNA: TGTGCCAGCAGCGAGCAGCAGGGTTGGGGCAATCAGCCCCAGCATTTT. This encodes CASSEQQGWGNQPQHF. V and J are TRBV7-2 and TRBJ1-5; possible D gene TRBD1, 5 bases. V shed 5 bases and J shed 2 bases, with 16 bases lying between them. Germline CDR1 and CDR2: SGHTA and FQGNSA. CDR3 size: 16 residues.

V usage is TRBV18 and J usage is TRBJ1-5, with D unresolved. The CDR3 has 16 amino acids. CDR1 KGHSH and CDR2 LQKENI come from the germline V gene. V gave up 0 bases and J gave up 2 bases, with 11 bases separating them. CDR3 DNA: TGTGCCAGCTCACCACCAGGAGGGCCCGGCAATCAGCCCCAGCATTTT. Amino acid sequence: CASSPPGGPGNQPQHF.

This rearrangement joins TRBV10-3 to TRBJ2-5, with 10 bases that match TRBD1. Losses at the gene ends were 4 bases for V and 5 bases for J; bases not matched to a gene: 10. The CDR3 is made up of 16 amino acids. Germline CDR1 and CDR2: ENHRY and SYGVKD. CDR3 bases: TGTGCCATCAGTGGGTCGACAGGGGGCGCCCGGGAGACCCAGTACTTC. This codes for CAISGSTGGARETQYF.

The chain recombines TRBV29-1 with TRBJ1-2; the D is unclear. The CDR3 is made up of 13 amino acids. Trimming took off 8 bases at V and 1 base at J, with 14 bases between the two ends. CDR1 SQVTM and CDR2 ANQGSEA come from the germline V gene. CDR3 DNA sequence: TGCAGCACAGCGGCAGATAATAACTATGGCTACACCTTC. Its translation is CSTAADNNYGYTF.

The rearrangement joins TRBV7-3 to TRBJ1-2; the match to TRBD1 covers 12 bases. Germline CDR1 reads SGHTA; CDR2 reads FQGTGA. This CDR3 has 15 amino acids. Trimming removed 4 bases from V and 4 bases from J; junction bases left unmatched: 4. CDR3 bases: TGTGCCAGCAGCTCCGGGACAGGGGGCGGCTATGGCTACACCTTC. Its translation: CASSSGTGGGYGYTF. The whole variable domain, filled in from reference TRBV7-3 and TRBJ1-2, reads GAGVSQTPSNKVTEKGKYVELRCDPISGHTALYWYRQSLGQGPEFLIYFQGTGAADDSGLPNDRFFAVRPEGSVSTLKIQRTERGDSAVYLCASSSGTGGGYGYTFGSGTRLTVV.

This chain links TRBV12-3 or TRBV12-4 with TRBJ2-7, with 7 bases identical to TRBD1. The CDR3 length is 13 residues. Trimming cost V 5 bases and J 0 bases; bases outside gene matches: 1. The CDR3 is CASSRDSSYEQYF. The CDR3 DNA reads TGTGCCAGCAGTCGGGACAGCTCCTACGAGCAGTACTTC.

V gene TRBV11-2 combines with J gene TRBJ1-1; weak D call: TRBD1 (5 bases). The V end was cut by 2 bases, the J end by 1 base, with 17 bases between. The CDR3 is 17 amino acids. Germline V lookup: CDR1 SGHAT, CDR2 FQNNGV. CDR3 loop: CASSLRGGVPSNTEAFF. The CDR3 nucleotides are TGTGCCAGCAGCTTACGGGGGGGAGTCCCCTCGAACACTGAAGCTTTCTTT.

The V gene is TRBV10-3, the J gene TRBJ2-5; the match to TRBD1 covers 8 bases. Germline CDR1 is ENHRY and CDR2 is SYGVKD. The CDR3 runs to 16 residues. The J segment lost 1 base and the V segment lost 10 bases, leaving 14 bases of the junction unmatched. For the CDR3, the DNA is TGTGCCACAGCACGACAGGGGATGAGAGGCCAAGAGACCCAGTACTTC. Encoded protein: CATARQGMRGQETQYF.

With regard to this clone: Other nucleotide sequences in the sample specify the same CDR3. This chain joins TRBV27 and TRBJ2-7; 11 bases align to TRBD1. V gave up 5 bases and J gave up 3 bases; unmatched junction bases: 3. This CDR3 has 14 residues. Germline loops: CDR1 MNHEY, CDR2 SMNVEV (reference sequence). In DNA, the CDR3 is TGTGCCAGCAGTCCGGGGACAGGGGGCTACGAGCAGTACTTC. This gives the protein CASSPGTGGYEQYF.

The genes are TRBV19 and TRBJ1-2; D may be TRBD1 (5 bases). From germline, CDR1 is LNHDA and CDR2 SQIVND (reference sequence). Between the trimmed V and J ends, which lost 3 bases and 5 bases, there was a span of 13 bases. The CDR3 is made up of 14 amino acids. DNA for the CDR3: TGTGCCAGTAGTATCAGTGCAGGGCTGTATGGCTACACCTTC. Its protein product is CASSISAGLYGYTF.

In this sample, this clone turned up once. The chain has TRBV13 and TRBJ2-7, with TRBD2 matching over 13 bases. Germline V lookup: CDR1 PRHDT, CDR2 FYEKMQ (reference sequence). The CDR3 runs 16 residues. Germline trimming cut 4 bases from V and 1 base from J; bases unmatched to any gene: 4. Here the CDR3 reads CASSSLAGGPSYEQYF. The CDR3 DNA sequence: TGTGCCAGCAGCTCACTAGCGGGAGGGCCTTCCTACGAGCAGTACTTC.

The chain combines TRBV3-1 (or the pseudogene TRBV3-2) with TRBJ1-6; possibly TRBD1 for D (5 bases). Germline CDR1 and CDR2: LGHDT and YNNKEL (reference sequence). The length of the CDR3 is 18 residues. Trimming took 6 bases from V and 6 from J, leaving 24 bases between them. The CDR3 DNA follows: TGTGCCAGCAGACAGTGGGAAGGGTACGGGGGGGGTAATTCACCCCTCCACTTT. This codes for CASRQWEGYGGGNSPLHF.

J is TRBJ1-1 and V is TRBV28; no clear D. CDR1 is MDHEN and CDR2 is SYDVKM in the germline V gene. The CDR3 extends over 14 amino acids. Trimming took off 5 bases at V and 1 base at J, with 11 bases between the two ends. The CDR3 is CASSAAGSNTEAFF. CDR3 DNA sequence: TGTGCCAGCAGTGCCGCGGGTTCGAACACTGAAGCTTTCTTT.

The chain carries TRBV5-1 and TRBJ2-7; maybe TRBD1 (5 bases). This CDR3 has 14 amino acids. V was trimmed by 1 base and J by 2 bases, leaving 10 bases between them. CDR1 is SGHRS and CDR2 is YFSETQ in the germline V gene. CDR3 sequence: CASSLHRTAYEQYF. For the CDR3, the DNA is TGCGCCAGCAGCTTGCACAGGACGGCCTACGAGCAGTACTTC.